At least ten counts were recorded for the clone carrying this TCR beta chain. These data belong to a study of early T cells in non-severe SARS-CoV-2 infection. Study information: Bulk RNA taken from unsorted whole blood was sequenced, leaving chains unpaired.

The CDR3 covers 13 residues. The trim removed 11 bases at V and 7 bases at J, leaving 4 bases unmatched. The germline V gene has CDR1 SNHLY and CDR2 FYNNEI. Individually, cDNA molecules had unique molecular identifiers attached to them. TCRdb processed the 5' RACE reads anew with MiXCR; each CDR3 protein has one entry. The sample shows about 60,000 distinct CDR3 sequences, approximately 9.3% of them seen only once. The J gene is TRBJ2-1, the V gene TRBV2, with 14 bases aligning to TRBD2. Sequenced: whole blood. This clonotype originated in an adult who was a healthcare worker with PCR-confirmed SARS-CoV-2 infection or an uninfected control (not recorded which). The CDR3 bases are TGTGCCGGGGGACTAGCGGGAGTGAATGAGCAGTTCTTC. Translation: CAGGLAGVNEQFF.